Below, 19 T cell receptor beta chains from the same sample are listed, as sequenced in a study of T cell repertoires in cytomegalovirus infection. TCRdb ran MiXCR on the reads and lists one entry per CDR3 protein. Altogether about 360,000 distinct CDR3 sequences are present, roughly 18% being singletons, with the ten largest covering 8.5% to 10%. Sequencing input: PBMCs. These receptors were taken from a human donor in good health (CMV status not recorded). Some clones in this sample may be carry-over from other donors' samples.

The chain joins TRBV23-1 to TRBJ1-5; 10 nucleotides agree with TRBD1. TRBV23-1 falls under the ORF class, with uncertain function. The CDR3 covers 14 residues. After removal of 6 bases from V and 7 bases from J, the junction contained 6 bases not matched to a gene. DNA for the CDR3: TGCGCCAGCAGCAGACAGGGGGCAGAGCAGCCCCAGCATTTT. Its translation is CASSRQGAEQPQHF.

This clonotype has just a few counts. The chain joins TRBV7-9 to TRBJ2-1, with D perhaps matching TRBD1 (6 bases). Germline CDR1 is SEHNR and CDR2 is FQNEAQ (reference sequence). CDR3 length: 15 amino acids. V was pared by 7 bases and J by 10 bases, with 23 bases between. CDR3 bases: TGTGCCAGCATACATCGACAGGCCGGGTTTTGGGAGCAGTTCTTC. Its protein product is CASIHRQAGFWEQFF.

The chain uses TRBV20-1 and TRBJ2-3; D is possibly TRBD2 (6 bases). Per germline, CDR1 DFQATT and CDR2 SNEGSKA (reference sequence). V gave up 5 bases and J gave up 6 bases, with 12 bases separating them. This CDR3 spans 12 amino acids. DNA for the CDR3: TGCAGTGCTGTGGGGGGTCCGGATACGCAGTATTTT. Translation gives CSAVGGPDTQYF.

This clonotype was detected only a few times. The genes are TRBV20-1 and TRBJ2-7; 8 bases match TRBD1. The CDR3 extends over 15 amino acids. CDR1 is DFQATT, CDR2 SNEGSKA, per germline (reference sequence). Trimming took 0 bases from V and 0 from J; bases not matched to a gene: 4. The CDR3 bases are TGCAGTGCTAGAGATCGGACAGGGAGCTCCTACGAGCAGTACTTC. It specifies CSARDRTGSSYEQYF.

This clonotype has at least ten counts. The rearrangement links TRBV7-8 to TRBJ2-1, with 7 bases matching TRBD2. Germline V gene lookup returns CDR1 SGHVS and CDR2 FQNEAQ. CDR3 length equals 14 residues. With V trimmed by 2 bases and J by 7 bases, 5 bases remained unmatched. The CDR3 here is CASSLRRERNEQFF. DNA for the CDR3: TGTGCCAGCAGCTTAAGGCGGGAGAGGAATGAGCAGTTCTTC. The whole variable domain, filled in from reference TRBV7-8 and TRBJ2-1, reads GAGVSQSPRYKVAKRGQDVALRCDPISGHVSLFWYQQALGQGPEFLTYFQNEAQLDKSGLPSDRFFAERPEGSVSTLKIQRTQQEDSAVYLCASSLRRERNEQFFGPGTRLTVL.

This chain connects TRBV24-1 to TRBJ1-2, with no clear D. This CDR3 comprises 12 residues. The V and J ends lost 4 bases and 3 bases respectively, with 5 bases between them. The germline V gene encodes CDR1 KGHDR and CDR2 SFDVKD. The CDR3 is CATSDTDYGYTF. The CDR3 region has the DNA TGTGCCACCAGTGACACGGACTATGGCTACACCTTC.

This clonotype was seen ten or more times. V is TRBV7-2 and J is TRBJ2-7; 10 nucleotides agree with TRBD2. Germline CDR1 and CDR2: SGHTA and FQGNSA. V was clipped by 1 base and J by 4 bases; unmatched bases: 7. There are 16 residues in the CDR3. DNA of the CDR3: TGTGCCAGCAGCTTAGTGCTAGCGGGAGTTGGGTACGAGCAGTACTTC. It translates to CASSLVLAGVGYEQYF.

This clonotype was observed at least ten times. The chain couples TRBV7-2 to TRBJ2-1, with 8 positions matching TRBD1. The CDR3 is 15 residues long. V lost 7 bases to trimming and J lost 2 bases; unmatched junction nucleotides: 7. Looked up from germline, CDR1 is SGHTA and CDR2 is FQGNSA. The CDR3 loop is CASKAGQGTYNEQFF. The CDR3 bases are TGTGCCAGCAAAGCCGGACAGGGTACCTACAATGAGCAGTTCTTC.

This clonotype was observed a few times. The V gene is TRBV19, the J gene TRBJ1-2, with 11 bases identical to TRBD1. CDR1 LNHDA and CDR2 SQIVND come from the germline V gene (reference sequence). The trim removed 7 bases at V and 7 bases at J, leaving 17 bases unmatched. The CDR3 extends over 17 amino acids. The CDR3: CASTGSGQGALIGGYTF. In nucleotides, the CDR3 is TGTGCCAGTACCGGATCCGGACAGGGGGCGCTTATAGGTGGCTACACCTTC.

This clonotype was found a few times. The chain uses TRBV7-8 and TRBJ2-2; D not certain. Trimming took 4 bases from V and 8 from J, leaving 14 bases between them. Germline CDR1 and CDR2: SGHVS and FQNEAQ. The CDR3 is 14 amino acids. CDR3 nucleotide sequence: TGTGCCAGCAGCTATTTCACCGCTCAAGGGGAGCTGTTTTTT. This encodes CASSYFTAQGELFF.

The chain employs TRBV5-5 and TRBJ2-1; TRBD1 might be the D (6 bases). Trimming shortened V by 4 bases and J by 4 bases, and 9 bases separated the two germline ends. Germline V gives CDR1 SGHKS, CDR2 YYEKEE (reference sequence). The CDR3 is made up of 13 amino acids. The CDR3 nucleotides are TGTGCCAGCAGCGGGGGCATATACAATGAGCAGTTCTTC. This codes for CASSGGIYNEQFF.

The genes are TRBV5-4 and TRBJ2-4; D remains unclear. CDR1 is SGHNT and CDR2 is YYREEE in the germline V gene (reference sequence). The CDR3 extends over 12 amino acids. V lost 0 bases, J lost 8 bases, and 6 bases lay in between. DNA of the CDR3: TGTGCCAGCAGCTTGGAAACGGACATTCAGTACTTC. Its translation: CASSLETDIQYF.

This sequence joins TRBV15 and TRBJ2-7, with TRBD2 as a possible D gene (6 bases). Germline V gene lookup returns CDR1 LNHNV and CDR2 YYDKDF (reference sequence). Trimming took 3 bases from V and 0 from J, leaving 9 bases between them. This CDR3 is 14 amino acids long. Here the CDR3 DNA reads TGTGCCACCAGCAGGGAGGGCAGCTCCTACGAGCAGTACTTC. It specifies CATSREGSSYEQYF.

The chain joins TRBV19 to TRBJ2-5; D call uncertain. The V gene's germline CDR1 is LNHDA and CDR2 SQIVND (reference sequence). Trimming cost V 9 bases and J 1 base, with 21 bases left between them. CDR3 size: 16 residues. CDR3 DNA sequence: TGTGCCAGCCGTAGGTCCCCGACACGGGCCCAAGAGACCCAGTACTTC. It yields the protein CASRRSPTRAQETQYF.

The gene calls are TRBV2 and TRBJ2-1; D uncertain. The CDR3 runs 15 residues. From germline, CDR1 is SNHLY and CDR2 FYNNEI. Trimming pared 0 bases from V and 15 bases from J, leaving 21 bases between. CDR3: CASSEARIAGGPWFF. CDR3 nucleotide sequence: TGTGCCAGCAGTGAAGCCCGCATTGCCGGTGGCCCTTGGTTCTTC.

This chain uses TRBV5-4 with TRBJ1-2; D is unresolved. Trimming took 0 bases from V and 2 from J, leaving 8 bases between them. The germline CDR1 and CDR2 sequences are SGHNT and YYREEE (reference sequence). This CDR3 has 14 amino acids. The CDR3 loop reads CASSLVGLNYGYTF. As DNA, the CDR3 is TGTGCCAGCAGCTTGGTGGGGTTAAACTATGGCTACACCTTC. The variable domain in full, completed from reference TRBV5-4 and TRBJ1-2, reads ETGVTQSPTHLIKTRGQQVTLRCSSQSGHNTVSWYQQALGQGPQFIFQYYREEENGRGNFPPRFSGLQFPNYSSELNVNALELDDSALYLCASSLVGLNYGYTFGSGTRLTVV.

This chain uses TRBV9 with TRBJ2-5; no reliable D call. Germline V gives CDR1 SGDLS, CDR2 YYNGEE. V gave up 1 base and J gave up 2 bases, with 9 bases separating them. This CDR3 region has 14 residues. For the CDR3, the DNA is TGTGCCAGCAGCGTATCGACGAATCAAGAGACCCAGTACTTC. Its protein is CASSVSTNQETQYF.

This clonotype showed up many times. CDR3 region: CASSLFSGSLDTQYF. DNA of the CDR3: TGTGCCAGCAGTTTGTTTAGCGGGAGTTTGGATACGCAGTATTTT. The rearrangement joins TRBV12-3 or TRBV12-4 to TRBJ2-3, with 9 bases fitting TRBD2. With V trimmed by 3 bases and J by 6 bases, 7 bases remained unmatched. The CDR3 runs 15 residues.

This clonotype was counted many times. V and J are TRBV24-1 and TRBJ2-1; TRBD2 matches at 11 bases. The V and J ends lost 3 bases and 6 bases, in that order; junction bases with no gene match: 6. Germline CDR1 and CDR2: KGHDR and SFDVKD. The CDR3 has 16 residues. CDR3 bases: TGTGCCACCAGTGATGACCCGGGACTAGCGGTCAATGAGCAGTTCTTC. Translation: CATSDDPGLAVNEQFF.